The 27 T cell receptor beta chains in this list originate from one sample, sequenced in a study of control samples from healthy donors and cancer patients. Here immunoSEQ multiplex PCR was the method, and the copy in TCRdb shows in-frame clones only, minus some. Of some 45,000 clones in the sample, approximately 87% are singletons; the top ten hold around 50%. The specimen was blood. All receptors come from a man aged 55 to 69 in good health.

The chain has TRBV7-6 and TRBJ2-7; D may be TRBD2 (5 bases). Trimming shortened V by 1 base and J by 5 bases, and 15 bases separated the two germline ends. Germline lookup yields CDR1 SGHVS and CDR2 FNYEAQ. CDR3 length: 15 amino acids. CDR3 residues: CASSLGPGLRDEQYF. CDR3 sequence (DNA): TGTGCCAGCAGCTTAGGCCCAGGACTTAGGGACGAGCAGTACTTC. The full variable domain, rest sourced from reference TRBV7-6 and TRBJ2-7, is GAGVSQSPRYKVTKRGQDVALRCDPISGHVSLYWYRQALGQGPEFLTYFNYEAQQDKSGLPNDRFSAERPEGSISTLTIQRTEQRDSAMYRCASSLGPGLRDEQYFGPGTRLTVT.

The chain recombines TRBV6-2 or TRBV6-3 with TRBJ2-5, with D tentatively TRBD1 or TRBD2 (5 bases each). The CDR3 contains 14 residues. V lost 4 bases to trimming and J lost 4 bases, with 13 bases between them. The V gene's germline CDR1 is MNHEY and CDR2 SVGEGT. Written as DNA, the CDR3 is TGTGCCAGCAGTTTGAGAGGGGTCCCAGAGACCCAGTACTTC. This translates into CASSLRGVPETQYF.

This clone was counted a single time. The chain recombines TRBV3-1 (or the pseudogene TRBV3-2) with TRBJ2-7; 11 positions agree with TRBD2. The CDR3 has 15 residues. CDR1 is LGHDT and CDR2 is YNNKEL in the germline V gene (reference sequence). V was clipped by 4 bases and J by 7 bases; unmatched bases: 9. Here the CDR3 DNA reads TGTGCCAGCAGCCCTTTAGCGGGGGGGTTTGGGGAGCAGTACTTC. Protein product: CASSPLAGGFGEQYF.

In this sample, this clone turned up once. J is TRBJ2-7 and V is TRBV6-6; D is perhaps TRBD1 (6 bases). Germline CDR1 MNHNY, CDR2 SVGAGI (reference sequence). The CDR3 contains 14 residues. V lost 6 bases, J lost 2 bases, and 14 bases lay in between. The DNA for the CDR3 is TGTGCCAGCAGCTATAGACAGGAAACCTACGAGCAGTACTTC. The encoded protein is CASSYRQETYEQYF.

The chain recombines TRBV5-6 with TRBJ2-7, with D hard to call. Germline loops: CDR1 SGHDT, CDR2 YYEEEE. CDR3 size: 14 residues. The V end lost 2 bases, the J end lost 4 bases, and 13 bases lay between the germline ends. The CDR3 nucleotides read TGTGCCAGCAGCTTTAGTTTGGGGATTTACGAGCAGTACTTC. Translation gives CASSFSLGIYEQYF.

The chain has TRBV18 and TRBJ1-2; TRBD1 aligns across 7 bases. This CDR3 comprises 13 residues. In germline, CDR1 is KGHSH, CDR2 LQKENI. Losses at the gene ends were 3 bases for V and 7 bases for J; bases not matched to a gene: 5. CDR3 amino acids: CASSPDRDLGYTF. The CDR3 DNA follows: TGTGCCAGCTCACCCGACAGGGACCTTGGCTACACCTTC.

This chain joins TRBV5-4 and TRBJ1-2; perhaps TRBD1 as D (5 bases). Trimming took off 1 base at V and 8 bases at J, with 15 bases between the two ends. The CDR3 length is 14 residues. Germline CDR1 and CDR2: SGHNT and YYREEE (reference sequence). CDR3 sequence reads: CASSLINQGGGYTF. CDR3 sequence (DNA): TGTGCCAGCAGCTTGATTAACCAGGGTGGGGGCTACACCTTC.

The rearrangement links TRBV14 to TRBJ2-5; D gene ambiguous. CDR3 length: 16 amino acids. V was cut by 6 bases and J by 5 bases, with 22 bases left in between. CDR1 and CDR2 from the germline V gene are SGHDN and FVKESK. CDR3 sequence reads: CASSPDLNRVGETQYF. The CDR3 coding sequence is TGTGCCAGCAGTCCAGACCTAAATAGAGTCGGGGAGACCCAGTACTTC.

The chain joins TRBV5-1 to TRBJ1-1, with D maybe TRBD1 (6 bases). V was cut by 0 bases and J by 5 bases, with 14 bases left in between. This CDR3 has 15 residues. From germline, CDR1 is SGHRS and CDR2 YFSETQ. The chain's CDR3 is CASSLARGRRTEAFF. CDR3 bases: TGCGCCAGCAGCTTGGCTCGGGGGCGGAGGACTGAAGCTTTCTTT. Full variable domain (remainder filled in from reference TRBV5-1 and TRBJ1-1): KAGVTQTPRYLIKTRGQQVTLSCSPISGHRSVSWYQQTPGQGLQFLFEYFSETQRNKGNFPGRFSGRQFSNSRSEMNVSTLELGDSALYLCASSLARGRRTEAFFGQGTRLTVV.

The chain uses TRBV6-5 and TRBJ1-3, with 7 bases lining up with TRBD1. The ends lost 8 bases at V and 5 bases at J; junction bases unmatched: 9. Germline V lookup: CDR1 MNHEY, CDR2 SVGAGI. The CDR3 has 14 amino acids. DNA for the CDR3: TGTGCCAGCCGCCTCCCGACAGGGCGAAACACCATATATTTT. It yields the protein CASRLPTGRNTIYF.

The V and J genes are TRBV18 and TRBJ1-4; D perhaps matches TRBD1 (6 bases). V was clipped by 5 bases and J by 8 bases, with 18 bases between them. The CDR3 is made up of 15 amino acids. In germline, CDR1 is KGHSH, CDR2 LQKENI. The CDR3 protein is CASSETQGGMEKLFF. The CDR3 bases are TGTGCCAGCTCAGAGACACAGGGAGGGATGGAAAAACTGTTTTTT.

V is TRBV4-3 and J is TRBJ1-2, with TRBD1 as a possible D gene (6 bases). There are 15 residues in the CDR3. Germline V gene lookup returns CDR1 LGHNA and CDR2 YSLEER. Trimming left V 4 bases short and J 2 bases short, with 14 bases between. This CDR3 is CASSLDSRGNYGYTF. The CDR3 DNA reads as TGCGCCAGCAGCCTAGACAGTAGGGGGAACTATGGCTACACCTTC.

The genes are TRBV23-1 and TRBJ1-5; 8 nucleotides line up with TRBD1. TRBV23-1 is given ORF status, its function remaining uncertain. The J segment lost 5 bases and the V segment lost 3 bases, leaving 9 bases of the junction unmatched. The CDR3 consists of 16 residues. CDR3 in amino acids: CASSQALRTGHQPQHF. The CDR3 DNA sequence: TGCGCCAGCAGTCAGGCCCTGAGGACAGGGCATCAGCCCCAGCATTTT.

The V and J genes are TRBV27 and TRBJ2-5; 7 bases match TRBD1. From germline, CDR1 is MNHEY and CDR2 SMNVEV (reference sequence). With V trimmed by 4 bases and J by 1 base, 6 bases remained unmatched. The CDR3 runs 15 residues. CDR3 bases: TGTGCCAGCAGTTCCCCGGGACAGCCCCAAGAGACCCAGTACTTC. Protein: CASSSPGQPQETQYF.

The V call is TRBV19, the J call TRBJ2-1, with D uncertain. Germline loops: CDR1 LNHDA, CDR2 SQIVND (reference sequence). Trimming stripped 1 base from V and 9 bases from J, with 10 bases between. The CDR3 consists of 13 residues. The CDR3 reads CASSIVSGSEQFF. DNA for the CDR3: TGTGCCAGTAGTATAGTTTCAGGCAGTGAGCAGTTCTTC.

The chain couples TRBV9 to TRBJ2-2; D is tentatively TRBD1 or TRBD2 (5 bases each). V was pared by 3 bases and J by 3 bases, with 9 bases between. The CDR3 covers 14 residues. The germline CDR1 and CDR2 sequences are SGDLS and YYNGEE. This chain's CDR3 is CASSAGTYTGELFF. CDR3 in DNA: TGTGCCAGCAGCGCGGGGACCTACACCGGGGAGCTGTTTTTT.

The V and J genes are TRBV19 and TRBJ1-5, with no clear D. CDR1 is LNHDA and CDR2 is SQIVND in the germline V gene (reference sequence). This CDR3 comprises 15 residues. V shed 1 base and J shed 1 base, with 8 bases lying between them. This CDR3 is CASSIVPRSNQPQHF. The CDR3 DNA reads as TGTGCCAGTAGTATAGTTCCCCGGAGCAATCAGCCCCAGCATTTT.

The chain carries TRBV28 and TRBJ1-6; 10 bases map to TRBD1. Germline assignment: CDR1 MDHEN and CDR2 SYDVKM. The CDR3 is 14 amino acids. After removal of 7 bases from V and 8 bases from J, the junction contained 5 bases not matched to a gene. CDR3 DNA: TGTGCCAGCAATGGGGACAGGGGTGATTCACCCCTCCACTTT. This codes for CASNGDRGDSPLHF. The full variable domain, completed using reference TRBV28 and TRBJ1-6, is DVKVTQSSRYLVKRTGEKVFLECVQDMDHENMFWYRQDPGLGLRLIYFSYDVKMKEKGDIPEGYSVSREKKERFSLILESASTNQTSMYLCASNGDRGDSPLHFGNGTRLTVT.

V gene TRBV7-9 combines with J gene TRBJ2-3; the D call may be TRBD1 or TRBD2 (5 bases each). The CDR3 is 18 amino acids. The ends were cut back, 4 bases at V and 0 bases at J, with 20 bases in the middle. Looked up from germline, CDR1 is SEHNR and CDR2 is FQNEAQ (reference sequence). In nucleotides, the CDR3 is TGTGCCAGCAGCTCCACCTGGGACGCATCCCCTAGCACAGATACGCAGTATTTT. This encodes CASSSTWDASPSTDTQYF.

This clone was detected a few times. The genes are TRBV21-1 and TRBJ1-5; the table's D call, TRBD1, was not checked against the DNA. TRBV21-1 is tagged as a pseudogene. The CDR3 loop spans 19 amino acids. The CDR3 reads CASSLHPPRTVSPNQPQHF. CDR3 sequence (DNA): TGTGCCAGCAGTCTCCACCCGCCTCGGACAGTAAGTCCAAATCAGCCCCAGCATTTT.

This clone was counted a few times. The chain carries TRBV18 and TRBJ2-7; D not resolved. The germline V and J ends were trimmed by 0 bases and 2 bases, with 14 bases remaining between them. The CDR3 runs 16 residues. Germline CDR1 is KGHSH and CDR2 is LQKENI. The CDR3 sequence is CASSPPTAYTTYEQYF. CDR3 sequence (DNA): TGTGCCAGCTCACCACCCACAGCTTATACTACCTACGAGCAGTACTTC.

This clone came up a few times. The CDR3: CASSDRGQLETQYF. DNA of the CDR3: TGTGCCAGCAGCGACCGGGGACAGCTAGAGACCCAGTACTTC. V gene TRBV7-9 combines with J gene TRBJ2-5, with 7 bases fitting TRBD1. Per the germline V gene, CDR1 is SEHNR and CDR2 is FQNEAQ (reference sequence). V was clipped by 5 bases and J by 4 bases; unmatched bases: 7. The CDR3 consists of 14 residues. Based on the CDR3 plus reference TRBV7-9 and TRBJ2-5, the full variable domain is DTGVSQNPRHKITKRGQNVTFRCDPISEHNRLYWYRQTLGQGPEFLTYFQNEAQLEKSRLLSDRFSAERPKGSFSTLEIQRTEQGDSAMYLCASSDRGQLETQYFGPGTRLLVL.

This clone came up once. This chain connects TRBV7-3 to TRBJ2-3, with D unclear. CDR1 is SGHTA and CDR2 is FQGTGA in the germline V gene. V lost 2 bases to trimming and J lost 1 base, with 10 bases between them. The length of the CDR3 is 15 residues. CDR3 residues: CASSLSSGGTDTQYF. Written as DNA, the CDR3 is TGTGCCAGCAGCTTATCTAGTGGGGGCACAGATACGCAGTATTTT.

The V gene is TRBV5-4, the J gene TRBJ2-7; 10 bases are a match to TRBD1. In germline, CDR1 is SGHNT, CDR2 YYREEE (reference sequence). J lost 3 bases, V lost 5 bases, and 8 bases had no gene match. The CDR3 contains 15 residues. The CDR3, as DNA: TGTGCCAGCAGGCCGGACAGGGGGGCGTTCTACGAGCAGTACTTC. Residues: CASRPDRGAFYEQYF.

The gene calls are TRBV5-1 and TRBJ2-7; a weak D match, TRBD2 (6 bases). The CDR3 has 14 residues. The germline gives CDR1 SGHRS, CDR2 YFSETQ. The V end lost 0 bases, the J end lost 5 bases, and 12 bases lay between the germline ends. CDR3 DNA sequence: TGCGCCAGCAGCTTGGTTGGAGGGGTGAACGAGCAGTACTTC. It yields the protein CASSLVGGVNEQYF.

This clone was detected only once. The chain carries TRBV7-2 and TRBJ2-7, with 8 positions matching TRBD1. This CDR3 comprises 15 residues. Germline V gene sequence: CDR1 SGHTA, CDR2 FQGNSA. After removal of 1 base from V and 2 bases from J, the junction contained 4 bases not matched to a gene. The CDR3 DNA is TGTGCCAGCAGCTTAGAGCACAGGGGGACCTACGAGCAGTACTTC. Translated, it gives CASSLEHRGTYEQYF.

V is TRBV28 and J is TRBJ1-2; the D gene is possibly TRBD1 (5 bases). The germline V gene has CDR1 MDHEN and CDR2 SYDVKM. The CDR3 totals 13 residues. The germline V and J ends were trimmed by 2 bases and 8 bases, with 12 bases remaining between them. The CDR3 sequence is CASSLRGSRGYTF. The CDR3 bases are TGTGCCAGCAGTTTACGGGGGTCAAGAGGCTACACCTTC.